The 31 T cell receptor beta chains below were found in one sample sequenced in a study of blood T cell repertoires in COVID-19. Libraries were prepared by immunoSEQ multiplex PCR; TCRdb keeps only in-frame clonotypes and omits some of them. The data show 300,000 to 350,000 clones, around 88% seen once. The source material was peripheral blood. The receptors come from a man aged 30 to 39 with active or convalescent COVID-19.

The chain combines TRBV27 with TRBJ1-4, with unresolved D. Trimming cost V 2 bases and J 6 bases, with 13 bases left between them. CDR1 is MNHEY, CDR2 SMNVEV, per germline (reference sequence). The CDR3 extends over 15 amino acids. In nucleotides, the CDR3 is TGTGCCAGCAGTTTACGAGGCGGGGTATATGAAAAACTGTTTTTT. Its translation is CASSLRGGVYEKLFF.

The CDR3 DNA sequence: TGTGCCAGCTCGAGGGACAGCGGGAACACCATATATTTT. Translating gives CASSRDSGNTIYF. J is TRBJ1-3 and V is TRBV18; 7 nucleotides match TRBD1. In germline, CDR1 is KGHSH, CDR2 LQKENI. J gave up 7 bases and V 6 bases, and 6 bases lay outside the gene matches. The CDR3 sequence is 13 residues long.

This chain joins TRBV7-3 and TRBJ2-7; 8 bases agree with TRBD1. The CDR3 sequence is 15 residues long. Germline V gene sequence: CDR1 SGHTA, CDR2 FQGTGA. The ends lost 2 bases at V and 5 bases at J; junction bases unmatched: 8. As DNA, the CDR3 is TGTGCCAGCAGCTTAGGTGACAGGGGCGCCCACGAGCAGTACTTC. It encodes CASSLGDRGAHEQYF.

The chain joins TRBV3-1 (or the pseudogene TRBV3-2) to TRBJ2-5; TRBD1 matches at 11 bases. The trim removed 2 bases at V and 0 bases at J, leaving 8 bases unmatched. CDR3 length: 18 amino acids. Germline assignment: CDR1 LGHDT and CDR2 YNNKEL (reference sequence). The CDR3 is CASSQRGQGAMYQETQYF. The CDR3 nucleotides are TGTGCCAGCAGCCAACGAGGACAGGGGGCAATGTACCAAGAGACCCAGTACTTC.

The CDR3 sequence is CASSLGGINQPQHF. CDR3 nucleotide sequence: TGTGCCAGCAGCTTGGGGGGGATCAATCAGCCCCAGCATTTT. V usage is TRBV7-9 and J usage is TRBJ1-5, with D possibly TRBD1 on 5 matching bases. Germline V gene lookup returns CDR1 SEHNR and CDR2 FQNEAQ (reference sequence). The CDR3 length is 14 residues. V lost 3 bases and J 3 bases, leaving 9 bases between the germline ends.

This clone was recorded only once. CDR3 residues: CASSLDRGKTGELFF. In nucleotides, the CDR3 is TGTGCCAGCAGTTTGGACAGGGGGAAAACCGGGGAGCTGTTTTTT. The V and J genes are TRBV7-3 and TRBJ2-2, with TRBD1 identical over 10 bases. The CDR3 runs 15 residues. Germline V CDR1 and CDR2: SGHTA, FQGTGA. V shed 6 bases, J shed 5 bases, and the junction held 6 bases outside the gene matches.

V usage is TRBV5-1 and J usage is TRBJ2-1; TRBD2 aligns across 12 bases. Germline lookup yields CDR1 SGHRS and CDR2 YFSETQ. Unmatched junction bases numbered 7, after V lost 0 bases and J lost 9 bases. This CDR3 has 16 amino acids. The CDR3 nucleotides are TGCGCCAGCAGCTTGGTCCTAGCGGGAGGGCCAGTTGAGCAGTTCTTC. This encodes CASSLVLAGGPVEQFF. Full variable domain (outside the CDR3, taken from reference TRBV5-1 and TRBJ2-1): KAGVTQTPRYLIKTRGQQVTLSCSPISGHRSVSWYQQTPGQGLQFLFEYFSETQRNKGNFPGRFSGRQFSNSRSEMNVSTLELGDSALYLCASSLVLAGGPVEQFFGPGTRLTVL.

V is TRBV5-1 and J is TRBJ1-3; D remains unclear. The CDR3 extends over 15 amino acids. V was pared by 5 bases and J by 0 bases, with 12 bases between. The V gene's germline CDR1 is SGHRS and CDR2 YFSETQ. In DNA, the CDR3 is TGCGCCAGCAGTCCAGCAGCGAGCTCTGGAAACACCATATATTTT. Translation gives CASSPAASSGNTIYF. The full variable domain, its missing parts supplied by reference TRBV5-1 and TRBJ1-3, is KAGVTQTPRYLIKTRGQQVTLSCSPISGHRSVSWYQQTPGQGLQFLFEYFSETQRNKGNFPGRFSGRQFSNSRSEMNVSTLELGDSALYLCASSPAASSGNTIYFGEGSWLTVV.

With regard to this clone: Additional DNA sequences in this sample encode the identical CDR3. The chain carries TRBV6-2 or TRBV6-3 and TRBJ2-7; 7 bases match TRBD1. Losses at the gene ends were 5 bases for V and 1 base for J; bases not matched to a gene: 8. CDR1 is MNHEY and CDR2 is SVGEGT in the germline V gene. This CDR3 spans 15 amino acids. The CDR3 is CASSPLTGLSYEQYF. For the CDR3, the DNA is TGTGCCAGCAGTCCCTTGACAGGGTTGTCCTACGAGCAGTACTTC.

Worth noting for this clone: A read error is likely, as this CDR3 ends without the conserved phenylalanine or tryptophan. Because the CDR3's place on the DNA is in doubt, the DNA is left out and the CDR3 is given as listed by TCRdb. CDR3 protein: CASSGDRPPSLL. The V and J genes are TRBV2 and TRBJ1-1; the table assigns TRBD1, which was not confirmed against the DNA. A total of 12 residues make up the CDR3, ends included. Germline V gives CDR1 SNHLY, CDR2 FYNNEI.

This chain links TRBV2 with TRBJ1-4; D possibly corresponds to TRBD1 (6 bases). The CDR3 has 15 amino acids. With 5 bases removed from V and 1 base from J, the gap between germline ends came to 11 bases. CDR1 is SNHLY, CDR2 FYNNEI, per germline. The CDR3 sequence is CASSLSTGTNEKLFF. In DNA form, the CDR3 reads TGTGCCAGCAGTCTCTCGACAGGAACTAATGAAAAACTGTTTTTT.

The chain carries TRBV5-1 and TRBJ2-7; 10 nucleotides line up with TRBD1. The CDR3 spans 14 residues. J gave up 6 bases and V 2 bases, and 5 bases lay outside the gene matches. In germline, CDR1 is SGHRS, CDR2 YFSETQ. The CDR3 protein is CASSFGGTGVEQYF. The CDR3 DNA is TGCGCCAGCAGCTTCGGCGGGACAGGGGTCGAGCAGTACTTC. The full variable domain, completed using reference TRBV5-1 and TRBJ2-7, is KAGVTQTPRYLIKTRGQQVTLSCSPISGHRSVSWYQQTPGQGLQFLFEYFSETQRNKGNFPGRFSGRQFSNSRSEMNVSTLELGDSALYLCASSFGGTGVEQYFGPGTRLTVT.

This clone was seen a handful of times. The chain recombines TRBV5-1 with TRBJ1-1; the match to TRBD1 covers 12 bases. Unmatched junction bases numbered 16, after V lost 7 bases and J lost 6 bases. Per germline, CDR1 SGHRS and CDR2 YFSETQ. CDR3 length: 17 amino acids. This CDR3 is CASLPGTGGAESAEAFF. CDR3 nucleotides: TGCGCCAGCCTCCCCGGGACAGGGGGCGCCGAATCGGCTGAAGCTTTCTTT.

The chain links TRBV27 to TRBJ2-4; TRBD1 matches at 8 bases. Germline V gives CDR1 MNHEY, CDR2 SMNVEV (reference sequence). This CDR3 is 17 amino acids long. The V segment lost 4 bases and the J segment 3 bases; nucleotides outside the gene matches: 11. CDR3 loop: CASSSPRTGLGKNIQYF. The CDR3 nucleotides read TGTGCCAGCAGTTCTCCAAGGACAGGGCTCGGCAAAAACATTCAGTACTTC.

This CDR3 is CASSLGQGQSPLHF. CDR3 in DNA: TGTGCCAGCAGCCTGGGGCAGGGACAATCACCCCTCCACTTT. This chain connects TRBV7-9 to TRBJ1-6; TRBD1 is a possible D gene (6 bases). V lost 5 bases and J lost 10, with 15 bases in between. The germline V gene encodes CDR1 SEHNR and CDR2 FQNEAQ (reference sequence). The CDR3 covers 14 residues.

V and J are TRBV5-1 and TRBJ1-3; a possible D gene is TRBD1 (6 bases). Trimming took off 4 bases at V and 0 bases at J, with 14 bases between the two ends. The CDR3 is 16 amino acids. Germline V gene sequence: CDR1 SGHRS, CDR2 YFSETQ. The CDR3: CASSLRDTFSGNTIYF. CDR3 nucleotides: TGCGCCAGCAGCCTACGGGACACCTTCTCTGGAAACACCATATATTTT.

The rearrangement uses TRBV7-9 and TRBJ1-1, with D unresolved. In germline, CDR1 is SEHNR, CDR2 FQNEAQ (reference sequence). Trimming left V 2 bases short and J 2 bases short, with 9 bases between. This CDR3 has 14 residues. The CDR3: CASSLTVPNTEAFF. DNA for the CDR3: TGTGCCAGCAGCTTAACAGTCCCAAACACTGAAGCTTTCTTT.

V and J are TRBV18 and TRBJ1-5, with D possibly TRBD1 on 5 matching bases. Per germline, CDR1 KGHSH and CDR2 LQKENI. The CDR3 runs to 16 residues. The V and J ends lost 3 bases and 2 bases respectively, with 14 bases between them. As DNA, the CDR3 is TGTGCCAGCTCACCCGGTGGAAGGGGTGGCAATCAGCCCCAGCATTTT. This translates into CASSPGGRGGNQPQHF. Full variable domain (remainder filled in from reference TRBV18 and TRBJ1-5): NAGVMQNPRHLVRRRGQEARLRCSPMKGHSHVYWYRQLPEEGLKFMVYLQKENIIDESGMPKERFSAEFPKEGPSILRIQQVVRGDSAAYFCASSPGGRGGNQPQHFGDGTRLSIL.

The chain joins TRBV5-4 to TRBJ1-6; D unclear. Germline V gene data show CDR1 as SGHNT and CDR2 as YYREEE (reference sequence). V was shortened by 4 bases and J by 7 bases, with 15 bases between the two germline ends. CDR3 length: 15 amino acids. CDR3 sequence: CASSVNRVLNSPLHF. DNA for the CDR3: TGTGCCAGCAGCGTAAATAGAGTCCTCAATTCACCCCTCCACTTT. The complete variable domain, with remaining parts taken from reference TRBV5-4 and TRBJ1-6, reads ETGVTQSPTHLIKTRGQQVTLRCSSQSGHNTVSWYQQALGQGPQFIFQYYREEENGRGNFPPRFSGLQFPNYSSELNVNALELDDSALYLCASSVNRVLNSPLHFGNGTRLTVT.

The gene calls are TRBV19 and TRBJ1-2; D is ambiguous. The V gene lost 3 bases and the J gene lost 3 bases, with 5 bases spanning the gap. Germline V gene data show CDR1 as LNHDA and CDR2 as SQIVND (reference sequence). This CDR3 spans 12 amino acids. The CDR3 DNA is TGTGCCAGTAGTATCGAGGACTATGGCTACACCTTC. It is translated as CASSIEDYGYTF. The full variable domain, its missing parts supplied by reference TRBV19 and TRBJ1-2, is DGGITQSPKYLFRKEGQNVTLSCEQNLNHDAMYWYRQDPGQGLRLIYYSQIVNDFQKGDIAEGYSVSREKKESFPLTVTSAQKNPTAFYLCASSIEDYGYTFGSGTRLTVV.

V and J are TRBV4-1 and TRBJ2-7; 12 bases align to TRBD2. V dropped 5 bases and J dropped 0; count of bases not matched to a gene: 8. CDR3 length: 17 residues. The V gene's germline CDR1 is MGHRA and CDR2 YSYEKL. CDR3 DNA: TGCGCCAGCAGCTCCGGACTAGCGGGATCAAGCTCCTACGAGCAGTACTTC. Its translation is CASSSGLAGSSSYEQYF.

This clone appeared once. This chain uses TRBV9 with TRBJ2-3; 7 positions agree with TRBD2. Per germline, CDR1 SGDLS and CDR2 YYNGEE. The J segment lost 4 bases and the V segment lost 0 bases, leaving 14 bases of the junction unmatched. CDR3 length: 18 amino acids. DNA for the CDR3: TGTGCCAGCAGCGTAGGCTCGAACGGGCGGGAGTTAGCAGATACGCAGTATTTT. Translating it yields CASSVGSNGRELADTQYF.

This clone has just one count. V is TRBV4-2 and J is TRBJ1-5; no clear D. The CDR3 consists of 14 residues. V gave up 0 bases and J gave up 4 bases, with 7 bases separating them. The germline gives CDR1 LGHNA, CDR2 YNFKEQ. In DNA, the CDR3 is TGTGCCAGCAGCCAAGACCTTATTAATCAGCCCCAGCATTTT. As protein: CASSQDLINQPQHF.

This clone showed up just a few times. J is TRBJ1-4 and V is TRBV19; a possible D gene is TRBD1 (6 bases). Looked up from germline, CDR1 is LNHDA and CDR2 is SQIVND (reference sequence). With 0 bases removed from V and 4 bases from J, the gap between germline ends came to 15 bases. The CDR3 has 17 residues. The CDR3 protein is CASSIDLQGHSNEKLFF. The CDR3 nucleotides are TGTGCCAGTAGTATAGATCTCCAGGGACACAGTAATGAAAAACTGTTTTTT.

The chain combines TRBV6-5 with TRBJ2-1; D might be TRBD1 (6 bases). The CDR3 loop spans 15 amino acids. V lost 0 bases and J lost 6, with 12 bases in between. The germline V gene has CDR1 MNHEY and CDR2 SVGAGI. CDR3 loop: CASSYSARGGNEQFF. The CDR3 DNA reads TGTGCCAGCAGTTACTCCGCCAGGGGTGGCAATGAGCAGTTCTTC.

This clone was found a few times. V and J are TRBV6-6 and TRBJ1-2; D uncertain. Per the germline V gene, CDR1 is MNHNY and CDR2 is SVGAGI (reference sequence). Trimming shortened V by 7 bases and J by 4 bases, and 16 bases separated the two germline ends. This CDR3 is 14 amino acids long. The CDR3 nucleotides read TGTGCCAGCACTCCTGGGAGCGTGAGCTATGGCTACACCTTC. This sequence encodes CASTPGSVSYGYTF.

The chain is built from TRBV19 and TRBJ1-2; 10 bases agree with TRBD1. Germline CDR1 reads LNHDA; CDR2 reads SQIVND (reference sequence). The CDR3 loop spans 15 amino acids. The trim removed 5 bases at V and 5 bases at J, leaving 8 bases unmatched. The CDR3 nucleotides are TGTGCCAGTAGTCCCGGACAGGGGGAGAAATATGGCTACACCTTC. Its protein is CASSPGQGEKYGYTF.

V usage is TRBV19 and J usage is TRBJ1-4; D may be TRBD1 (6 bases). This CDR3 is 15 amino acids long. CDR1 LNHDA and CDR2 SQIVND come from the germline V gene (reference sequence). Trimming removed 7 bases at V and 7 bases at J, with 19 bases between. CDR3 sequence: CASKRLAGAREKLFF. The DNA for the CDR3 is TGTGCCAGTAAAAGGTTAGCGGGGGCGCGTGAAAAACTGTTTTTT.

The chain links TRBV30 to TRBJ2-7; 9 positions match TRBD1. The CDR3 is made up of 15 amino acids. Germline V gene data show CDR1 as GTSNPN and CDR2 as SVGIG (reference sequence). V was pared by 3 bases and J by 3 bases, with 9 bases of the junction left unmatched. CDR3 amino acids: CAWRQKGQGSYEQYF. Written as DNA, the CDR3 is TGTGCCTGGAGACAAAAGGGACAGGGAAGCTACGAGCAGTACTTC. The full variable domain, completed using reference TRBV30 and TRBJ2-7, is SQTIHQWPATLVQPVGSPLSLECTVEGTSNPNLYWYRQAAGRGLQLLFYSVGIGQISSEVPQNLSASRPQDRQFILSSKKLLLSDSGFYLCAWRQKGQGSYEQYFGPGTRLTVT.

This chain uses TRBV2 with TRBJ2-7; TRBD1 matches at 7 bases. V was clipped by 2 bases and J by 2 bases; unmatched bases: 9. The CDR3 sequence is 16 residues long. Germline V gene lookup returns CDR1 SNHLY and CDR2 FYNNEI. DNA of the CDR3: TGTGCCAGCAGTGAATGGGAGACAGGGTTAACCTACGAGCAGTACTTC. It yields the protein CASSEWETGLTYEQYF.

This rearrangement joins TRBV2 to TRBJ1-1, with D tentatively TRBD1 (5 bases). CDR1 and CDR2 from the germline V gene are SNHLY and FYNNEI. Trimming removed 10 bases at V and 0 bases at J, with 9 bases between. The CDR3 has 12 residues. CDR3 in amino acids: CAKGQLNTEAFF. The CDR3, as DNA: TGTGCCAAAGGACAATTGAACACTGAAGCTTTCTTT.